These 11 T cell receptor beta chains originate from one sample sequenced in a study of control samples from healthy donors and cancer patients. The table came from immunoSEQ multiplex PCR; TCRdb's copy has only in-frame clones and leaves some out. This table holds tens of thousands of clones, approximately 90% found once. Input material: PBMCs. The receptors derive from a man aged 25 to 40 with colorectal cancer.

Here the CDR3 reads CASSIAAGTGSEKLFF. The DNA for the CDR3 is TGTGCCAGTAGTATAGCCGCCGGGACAGGAAGTGAAAAACTGTTTTTT. The V gene is TRBV19, the J gene TRBJ1-4; the match to TRBD1 covers 8 bases. Germline V gives CDR1 LNHDA, CDR2 SQIVND (reference sequence). J gave up 7 bases and V 1 base, and 8 bases lay outside the gene matches. The CDR3 sequence is 16 residues long. Full variable domain (missing parts from reference TRBV19 and TRBJ1-4): DGGITQSPKYLFRKEGQNVTLSCEQNLNHDAMYWYRQDPGQGLRLIYYSQIVNDFQKGDIAEGYSVSREKKESFPLTVTSAQKNPTAFYLCASSIAAGTGSEKLFFGSGTQLSVL.

The chain couples TRBV11-3 to TRBJ2-7, with D possibly TRBD1 on 6 matching bases. Germline CDR1 is SGHNT and CDR2 is YENEEA. V shed 5 bases and J shed 2 bases, with 19 bases lying between them. The CDR3 runs to 16 residues. In DNA, the CDR3 is TGTGCCAGCAGCCCCTCCGGGACATCTGATACCTACGAGCAGTACTTC. Translating it yields CASSPSGTSDTYEQYF. Together with reference TRBV11-3 and TRBJ2-7, the CDR3 gives the full variable domain: EAGVVQSPRYKIIEKKQPVAFWCNPISGHNTLYWYLQNLGQGPELLIRYENEEAVDDSQLPKDRFSAERLKGVDSTLKIQPAELGDSAVYLCASSPSGTSDTYEQYFGPGTRLTVT.

The gene calls are TRBV5-6 and TRBJ1-6; 8 bases map to TRBD1. From germline, CDR1 is SGHDT and CDR2 YYEEEE. Losses at the gene ends were 2 bases for V and 6 bases for J; bases not matched to a gene: 4. The CDR3 is made up of 15 amino acids. CDR3 DNA: TGTGCCAGCAGCTTAGTCGGGACAGGTAATTCACCCCTCCACTTT. This gives the protein CASSLVGTGNSPLHF.

The chain uses TRBV10-1 and TRBJ2-2; unclear D gene. Germline V gene sequence: CDR1 WNHNN, CDR2 SYGVQD (reference sequence). The CDR3 length is 13 residues. Trimming took 2 bases from V and 4 from J, leaving 5 bases between them. This chain's CDR3 is CASSEGSTGELFF. The CDR3 bases are TGCGCCAGCAGTGAGGGCAGCACCGGGGAGCTGTTTTTT.

The CDR3 DNA is TGTGCCAGCAGCTTGGACAGGGGGGCGAACACCGGGGAGCTGTTTTTT. Protein: CASSLDRGANTGELFF. The chain links TRBV5-4 to TRBJ2-2; 8 bases are shared with TRBD1. Germline CDR1 SGHNT, CDR2 YYREEE (reference sequence). Losses at the gene ends were 0 bases for V and 0 bases for J; bases not matched to a gene: 1. The CDR3 is 16 amino acids.

The chain combines TRBV19 with TRBJ1-2; TRBD1 aligns across 10 bases. Per the germline V gene, CDR1 is LNHDA and CDR2 is SQIVND (reference sequence). This CDR3 comprises 14 residues. The trim removed 5 bases at V and 9 bases at J, leaving 9 bases unmatched. The CDR3 coding sequence is TGTGCCAGTAGTTCTTGGGGGACAGGGGCTCGCTACACCTTC. Its protein product is CASSSWGTGARYTF.

The V call is TRBV20-1, the J call TRBJ1-3; D remains ambiguous. V lost 2 bases, J lost 8 bases, and 7 bases lay in between. CDR1 is DFQATT, CDR2 SNEGSKA, per germline (reference sequence). The CDR3 has 11 residues. CDR3 in amino acids: CSARWLDTIYF. The CDR3 nucleotides read TGCAGTGCTAGATGGTTGGACACCATATATTTT.

The rearrangement uses TRBV21-1 and TRBJ1-6. TRBV21-1 counts as a pseudogene. The CDR3 has 19 residues. The CDR3 nucleotides are TGTGCCAGCAGCACCATGATAAAGGGAGAGCGGACCTATAATTCACCCCTCCACTTT. It translates to CASSTMIKGERTYNSPLHF.

The chain recombines TRBV6-2 or TRBV6-3 with TRBJ2-7; D unclear. The ends were cut back, 0 bases at V and 2 bases at J, with 8 bases in the middle. The CDR3 sequence is 14 residues long. The germline V gene encodes CDR1 MNHEY and CDR2 SVGEGT. The CDR3 here is CASSYSPEAYEQYV. The CDR3, as DNA: TGTGCCAGCAGTTACTCTCCAGAGGCCTACGAGCAGTACGTC.

This sequence joins TRBV11-2 and TRBJ1-1; no reliable D call. The CDR3 extends over 13 amino acids. V was cut by 0 bases and J by 5 bases, with 7 bases left in between. The germline gives CDR1 SGHAT, CDR2 FQNNGV. In nucleotides, the CDR3 is TGTGCCAGCAGCTTAGATTACGGAACTGAAGCTTTCTTT. Its translation is CASSLDYGTEAFF.

This clone has a handful of counts. This chain links TRBV4-2 with TRBJ2-4, with 9 bases aligning to TRBD2. The CDR3 contains 15 residues. The germline V gene encodes CDR1 LGHNA and CDR2 YNFKEQ. J was trimmed by 6 bases and V by 2 bases; bases with no gene match: 5. The CDR3 is CASSQSSGEVNIQYF. As DNA, the CDR3 is TGTGCCAGCAGCCAATCTAGCGGGGAGGTAAACATTCAGTACTTC.